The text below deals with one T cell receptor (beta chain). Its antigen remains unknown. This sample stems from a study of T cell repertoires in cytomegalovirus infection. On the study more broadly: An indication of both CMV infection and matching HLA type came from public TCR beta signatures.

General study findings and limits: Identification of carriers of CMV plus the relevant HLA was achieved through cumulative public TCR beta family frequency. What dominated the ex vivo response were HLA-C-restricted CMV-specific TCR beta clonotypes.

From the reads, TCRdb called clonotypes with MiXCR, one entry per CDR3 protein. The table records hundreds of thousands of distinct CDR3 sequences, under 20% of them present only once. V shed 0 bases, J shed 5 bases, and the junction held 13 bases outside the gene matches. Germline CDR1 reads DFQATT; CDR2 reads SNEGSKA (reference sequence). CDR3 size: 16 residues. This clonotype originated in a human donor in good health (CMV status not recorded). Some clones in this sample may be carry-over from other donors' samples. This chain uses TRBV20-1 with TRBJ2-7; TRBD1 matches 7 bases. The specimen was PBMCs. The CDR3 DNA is TGCAGTGCTAGAGATCAAGGACAGGTTATTGGCGACGAGCAGTACTTC. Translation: CSARDQGQVIGDEQYF.